The clone carrying this T cell receptor (beta chain) has more than one count but fewer than ten. The antigen remains unidentified. This specimen comes from a study of vaccination and CD4 T cells after COVID-19. As for the study in general: Typically, post-vaccine samples were obtained a median 72 days after dose two, within a range of 14 to 241. Study results and limitations: Researchers looked at relatively few convalescent patients and had no early post-infection timepoints.

Sequenced with the Oncomine TCR Beta short-read assay was DNA taken from cultured CD4+ T cells. From the PCR reads, TCRdb called clonotypes with MiXCR, one entry per CDR3 protein. The table lists 16,000 or so distinct CDR3 sequences, about 50% of them singletons. V was pared by 1 base and J by 5 bases, with 8 bases of the junction left unmatched. Germline CDR1 and CDR2: SGHTA and FQGNSA. This CDR3 comprises 17 residues. Treatment meaning: approximately nine-day PBMC culture with coronavirus spike peptide pools or control peptides (ViraFEST assay). First, ViraFEST expanded antigen-specific T cells with peptide pools, and next it sequenced the TCRs.

The sequenced sample was CD4+ T cells from blood, cultured in vitro, obtained before SARS-CoV-2 vaccination. This chain joins TRBV7-2 and TRBJ1-6; 7 bases are a match to TRBD1. This receptor was identified in a human donor who had recovered from COVID-19. DNA of the CDR3: TGTGCCAGCAGCTTAGGCCCCCTGACAGGGAATAATTCACCCCTCCACTTT. Amino acids: CASSLGPLTGNNSPLHF.